The rows below give T cell receptor beta chains drawn from one sample of a study of CXCR3-negative and CXCR3-positive naive CD8 T cells. TCRdb reprocessed the 5' RACE reads; each CDR3 protein has one entry and no DNA is given. The listing contains more than 35,000 distinct CDR3 sequences. The sequenced material came from memory CD8+ T cells from blood. The receptors were gathered from a human donor in good health. Some clones in this sample may be carry-over from other donors' samples. Each CDR3 is given with its conserved first and last residue.

TRBJ2-5	TRBV6-2/TRBV6-3	CASSYVGEETQYF
TRBJ2-7	TRBV5-1	CASSDRWGHPYEQYF
TRBJ1-2	TRBV7-9	CASSLATYGYTF
TRBJ2-7	TRBV2	CASTPGGDYEQYF
TRBJ2-7	TRBV15	CATSKARGAGSEQYF
TRBJ2-7	TRBV10-3	CAISGTSNEQYF
TRBJ2-7	TRBV5-1	CASSFEGYEQYF
TRBJ2-1	TRBV29-1	CSVEGLAEIEQFF
TRBJ2-1	TRBV29-1	CSVEDWDEQFF
TRBJ1-5	TRBV28	CASSLSGDQPQHF
TRBJ2-7	TRBV18	CASSPSTYLSYEQYF